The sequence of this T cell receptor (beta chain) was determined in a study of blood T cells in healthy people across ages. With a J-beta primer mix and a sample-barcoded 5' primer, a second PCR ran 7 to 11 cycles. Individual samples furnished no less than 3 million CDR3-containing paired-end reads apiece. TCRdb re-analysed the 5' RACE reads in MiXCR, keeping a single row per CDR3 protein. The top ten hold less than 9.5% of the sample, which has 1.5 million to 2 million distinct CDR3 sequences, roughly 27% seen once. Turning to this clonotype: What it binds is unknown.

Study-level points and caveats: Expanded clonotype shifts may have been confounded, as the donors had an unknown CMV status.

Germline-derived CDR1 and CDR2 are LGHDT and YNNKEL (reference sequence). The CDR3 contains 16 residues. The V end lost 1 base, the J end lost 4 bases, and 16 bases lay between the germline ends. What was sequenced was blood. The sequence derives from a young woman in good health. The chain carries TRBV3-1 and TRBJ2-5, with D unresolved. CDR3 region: CASSQARQSWGETQYF. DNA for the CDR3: TGTGCCAGCAGCCAAGCGAGACAATCCTGGGGAGAGACCCAGTACTTC.